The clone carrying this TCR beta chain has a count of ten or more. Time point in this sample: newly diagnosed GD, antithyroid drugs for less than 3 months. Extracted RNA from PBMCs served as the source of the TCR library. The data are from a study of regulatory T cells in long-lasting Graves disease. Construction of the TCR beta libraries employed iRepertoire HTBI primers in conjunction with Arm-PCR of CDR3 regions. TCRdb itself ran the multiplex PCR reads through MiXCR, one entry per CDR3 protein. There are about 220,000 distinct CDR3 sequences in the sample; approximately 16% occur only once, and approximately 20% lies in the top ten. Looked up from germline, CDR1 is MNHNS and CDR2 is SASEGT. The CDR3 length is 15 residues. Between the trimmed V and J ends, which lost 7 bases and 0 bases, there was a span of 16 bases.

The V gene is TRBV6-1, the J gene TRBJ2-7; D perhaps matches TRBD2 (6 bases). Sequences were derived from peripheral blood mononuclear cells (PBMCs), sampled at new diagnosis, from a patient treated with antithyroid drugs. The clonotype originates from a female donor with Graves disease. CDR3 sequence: CASNTGLISSYEQYF. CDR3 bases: TGTGCCAGCAATACCGGACTAATCTCCTCCTACGAGCAGTACTTC.